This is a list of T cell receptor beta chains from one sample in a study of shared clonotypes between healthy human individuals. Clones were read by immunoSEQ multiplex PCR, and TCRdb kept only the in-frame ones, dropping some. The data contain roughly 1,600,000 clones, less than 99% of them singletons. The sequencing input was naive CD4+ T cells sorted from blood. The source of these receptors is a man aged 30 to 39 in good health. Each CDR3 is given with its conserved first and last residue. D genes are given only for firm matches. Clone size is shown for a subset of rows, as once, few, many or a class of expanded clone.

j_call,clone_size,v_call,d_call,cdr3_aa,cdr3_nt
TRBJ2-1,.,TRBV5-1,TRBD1,CASSQQGQGLNEQFF,TGCGCCAGCAGCCAACAGGGACAGGGATTAAATGAGCAGTTCTTC
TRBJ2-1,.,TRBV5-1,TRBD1,CASSSRNRGDEQFF,TGCGCCAGCAGTTCCCGGAACAGGGGCGATGAGCAGTTCTTC
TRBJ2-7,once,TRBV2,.,CASLGTREQYF,TGTGCCAGCCTCGGGACTCGCGAGCAGTACTTC
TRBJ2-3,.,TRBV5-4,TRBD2,CASSTGLAGTDTQYF,TGTGCCAGCAGCACCGGACTAGCGGGGACAGATACGCAGTATTTT
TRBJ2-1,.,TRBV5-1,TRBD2,CASSPGTRVYNEQFF,TGCGCCAGCAGCCCCGGGACTAGGGTCTACAATGAGCAGTTCTTC
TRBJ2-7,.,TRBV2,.,CASSVGPIYEQYF,TGTGCCAGCAGTGTTGGGCCGATCTACGAGCAGTACTTC
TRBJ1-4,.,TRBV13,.,CASSANRPSNEKLFF,TGTGCCAGCAGCGCGAACAGGCCCTCTAATGAAAAACTGTTTTTT
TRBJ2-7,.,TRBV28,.,CASSKTREQYF,TGTGCCAGCAGCAAGACGAGGGAGCAGTACTTC
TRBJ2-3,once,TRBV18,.,CASSPGDSTDTQYF,TGTGCCAGCTCACCTGGGGATAGCACAGATACGCAGTATTTT
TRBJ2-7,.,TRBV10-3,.,CAIRGGGTYEQYF,TGTGCCATCAGGGGGGGCGGAACCTACGAGCAGTACTTC
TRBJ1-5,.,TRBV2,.,CASSEAHRAQPQHF,TGTGCCAGCAGTGAAGCCCATCGGGCTCAGCCCCAGCATTTT
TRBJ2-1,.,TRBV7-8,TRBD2,CASSLRLAGTNEQFF,TGTGCCAGCAGCCTACGTCTAGCGGGGACCAATGAGCAGTTCTTC
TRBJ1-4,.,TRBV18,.,CASSPQGNEKLFF,TGTGCCAGCTCACCTCAGGGAAATGAAAAACTGTTTTTT
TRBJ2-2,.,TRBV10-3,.,CASWDTNTGELFF,TGTGCCTCGTGGGATACGAACACCGGGGAGCTGTTTTTT
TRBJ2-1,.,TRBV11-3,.,CASSLESGSYYNEQFF,TGTGCCAGCAGCTTAGAGTCAGGGAGCTACTACAATGAGCAGTTCTTC
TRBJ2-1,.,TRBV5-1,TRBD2,CASSLGLAGVDEQFF,TGCGCCAGCAGCCTGGGACTAGCGGGAGTCGATGAGCAGTTCTTC
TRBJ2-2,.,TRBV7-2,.,CASSLDQRNTGELFF,TGTGCCAGCAGCTTAGATCAACGGAACACCGGGGAGCTGTTTTTT
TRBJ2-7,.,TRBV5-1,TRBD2,CASTWEGLDEQYF,TGCGCCAGCACTTGGGAGGGCCTCGACGAGCAGTACTTC
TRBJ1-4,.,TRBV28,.,CTYLRDLPFTNEKLFF,TGTACGTACCTACGGGACCTTCCATTCACTAATGAAAAACTGTTTTTT
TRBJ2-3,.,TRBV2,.,CASSVGRYTDTQYF,TGTGCCAGCAGTGTAGGCAGGTACACAGATACGCAGTATTTT
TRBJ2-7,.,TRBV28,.,CASSSAGTHEQYF,TGTGCCAGCAGTTCCGCGGGAACCCACGAGCAGTACTTC
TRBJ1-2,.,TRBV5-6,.,CASSFGKTGTLRGGYTF,TGTGCCAGCAGCTTCGGCAAAACCGGGACACTACGAGGTGGCTACACCTTC
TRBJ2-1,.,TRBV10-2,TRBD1,CASRGQGVYNEQFF,TGCGCCAGCAGGGGGCAGGGGGTCTACAATGAGCAGTTCTTC
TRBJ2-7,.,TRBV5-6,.,CASSSMKRLFIYEQYF,TGTGCCAGCAGCTCCATGAAGCGACTATTCATTTACGAGCAGTACTTC
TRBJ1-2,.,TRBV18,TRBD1,CASSQKGTGGAYGYTF,TGTGCCAGCTCACAAAAAGGGACAGGGGGCGCCTATGGCTACACCTTC
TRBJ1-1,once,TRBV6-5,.,CASRRGRYTEAFF,TGTGCCAGCAGGAGGGGTCGGTACACTGAAGCTTTCTTT
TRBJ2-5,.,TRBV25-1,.,CASSEGPGRRKTQYF,TGTGCCAGCAGTGAAGGGCCAGGGCGTCGGAAGACCCAGTACTTC
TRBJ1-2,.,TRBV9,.,CASSPPSRAYGYTF,TGTGCCAGCAGCCCCCCGTCAAGGGCCTATGGCTACACCTTC
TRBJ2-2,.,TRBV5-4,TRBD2,CASSPGGVSGELFF,TGTGCCAGCAGCCCGGGGGGGGTCTCCGGGGAGCTGTTTTTT
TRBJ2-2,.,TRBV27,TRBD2,CASKTSGRAGELFF,TGTGCCAGCAAGACTAGCGGGAGGGCCGGGGAGCTGTTTTTT
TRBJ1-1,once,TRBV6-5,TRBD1,CASSYSDRVGTEAFF,TGTGCCAGCAGTTACTCCGACAGGGTTGGCACTGAAGCTTTCTTT
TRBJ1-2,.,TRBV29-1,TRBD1,CSGGWADRGYTF,TGCAGCGGGGGATGGGCGGACAGGGGCTACACCTTC
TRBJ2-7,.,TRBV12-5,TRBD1,CASAQADGTGVYEQYF,TGTGCTAGTGCTCAAGCCGACGGGACAGGGGTCTACGAGCAGTACTTC
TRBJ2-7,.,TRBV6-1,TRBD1,CASSEVGDRPYEQYF,TGTGCCAGCAGTGAAGTAGGGGACAGACCCTACGAGCAGTACTTC
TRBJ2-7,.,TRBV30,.,CAWSVLYEQYF,TGTGCCTGGAGTGTTCTCTACGAGCAGTACTTC
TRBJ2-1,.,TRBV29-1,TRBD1,CSASGQGGNEQFF,TGCAGCGCCTCGGGACAGGGAGGCAATGAGCAGTTCTTC
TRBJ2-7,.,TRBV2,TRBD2,CAILVREVTYEQYF,TGTGCCATCCTAGTCCGGGAGGTTACCTACGAGCAGTACTTC
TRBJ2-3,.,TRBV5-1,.,CASSPLRSSRVTDTQYF,TGCGCCAGCAGCCCCCTTAGGAGTAGTCGAGTAACAGATACGCAGTATTTT
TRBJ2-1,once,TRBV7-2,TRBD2,CASNLAGVGWEQFF,TGTGCCAGCAACCTAGCGGGAGTGGGTTGGGAGCAGTTCTTC
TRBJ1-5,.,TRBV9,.,CASSQGNNQPQHF,TGTGCCAGCAGCCAGGGGAACAATCAGCCCCAGCATTTT
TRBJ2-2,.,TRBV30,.,CAWLPRGANTGELFF,TGTGCCTGGCTCCCTAGGGGGGCGAACACCGGGGAGCTGTTTTTT
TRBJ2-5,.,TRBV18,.,CASSPPSRVETQYF,TGTGCCAGCTCACCACCGTCAAGGGTGGAGACCCAGTACTTC
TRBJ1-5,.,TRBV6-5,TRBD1,CASSYGAGGQPQHF,TGTGCCAGCAGTTACGGCGCAGGGGGACAGCCCCAGCATTTT
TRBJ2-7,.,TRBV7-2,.,CASSLIQDYEQYF,TGTGCCAGCAGCTTAATACAGGATTACGAGCAGTACTTC
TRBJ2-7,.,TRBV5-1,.,CASSLVPGDYEQYF,TGCGCCAGCAGCTTGGTCCCAGGGGATTACGAGCAGTACTTC
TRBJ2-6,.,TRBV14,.,CASSQFGHGPSGANVLTF,TGTGCCAGCAGCCAGTTTGGTCACGGACCCTCTGGGGCCAACGTCCTGACTTTC
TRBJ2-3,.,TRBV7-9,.,CASSLTKDTQYF,TGTGCCAGCAGCTTAACAAAAGATACGCAGTATTTT
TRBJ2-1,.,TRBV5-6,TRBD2,CASSPTGTSGRNNEQFF,TGTGCCAGCAGCCCAACCGGGACTAGCGGGAGAAACAATGAGCAGTTCTTC
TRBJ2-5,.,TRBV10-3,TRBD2,CAISRGSGSETQYF,TGTGCCATCAGTCGGGGTAGCGGGAGTGAGACCCAGTACTTC
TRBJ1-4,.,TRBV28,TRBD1,CASSWTGPMGEKLFF,TGTGCCAGCAGTTGGACAGGGCCGATGGGTGAAAAACTGTTTTTT
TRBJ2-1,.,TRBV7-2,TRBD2,CASSLRGRGYNEQFF,TGTGCCAGCAGCTTAAGAGGGAGGGGTTACAATGAGCAGTTCTTC
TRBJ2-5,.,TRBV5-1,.,CASSGTVNMETQYF,TGCGCCAGCAGCGGGACTGTTAATATGGAGACCCAGTACTTC
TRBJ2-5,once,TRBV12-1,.,CASSFPDSKETQYF,TGTGCCAGCAGCTTCCCGGACAGCAAAGAGACCCAGTACTTC
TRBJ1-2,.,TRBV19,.,CASSIGQGSRGYTF,TGTGCCAGTAGTATAGGGCAGGGTAGTCGGGGCTACACCTTC
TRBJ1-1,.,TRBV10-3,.,CATKATNEAFF,TGTGCCACTAAGGCGACGAATGAAGCTTTCTTT